Included here is one T cell receptor beta chain sequence, with context. The data were produced by immunoSEQ multiplex PCR, yet TCRdb's version contains in-frame clones alone and is incomplete. Found here are tens of thousands of clones, around 77% of them singletons; the top ten hold around 2%. The ends were cut back, 7 bases at V and 4 bases at J, with 13 bases in the middle. The CDR3 consists of 13 residues. Germline V lookup: CDR1 MDHEN, CDR2 SYDVKM. This entry comes from a study of OX40 agonist ivuxolimab in advanced cancers. The rearrangement uses TRBV28 and TRBJ1-2, with TRBD1 as a possible D gene (5 bases). This specimen was CD4+ or CD8+ T cells sorted from blood, taken in a trial of the OX40 agonist ivuxolimab. The receptor was isolated from an adult with an advanced solid tumor such as melanoma, head and neck, liver or kidney cancer. The CDR3 DNA reads TGTGCCAGCACTGGGGGGGTGGGCTATGGCTACACCTTC. As protein: CASTGGVGYGYTF.